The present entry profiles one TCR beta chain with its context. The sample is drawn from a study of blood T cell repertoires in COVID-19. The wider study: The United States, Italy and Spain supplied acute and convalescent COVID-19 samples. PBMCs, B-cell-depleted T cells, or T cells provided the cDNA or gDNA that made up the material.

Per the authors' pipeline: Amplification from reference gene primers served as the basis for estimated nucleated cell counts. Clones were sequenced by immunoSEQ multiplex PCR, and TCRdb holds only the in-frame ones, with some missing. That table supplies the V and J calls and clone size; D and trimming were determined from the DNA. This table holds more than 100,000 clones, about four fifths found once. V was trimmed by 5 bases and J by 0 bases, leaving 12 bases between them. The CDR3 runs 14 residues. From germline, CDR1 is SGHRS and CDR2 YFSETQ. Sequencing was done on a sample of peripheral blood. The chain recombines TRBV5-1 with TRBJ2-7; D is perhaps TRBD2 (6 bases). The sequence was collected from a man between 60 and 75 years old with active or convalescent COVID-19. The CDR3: CASRRDLSSYEQYF. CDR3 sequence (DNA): TGCGCCAGCAGGCGGGACTTGAGCTCCTACGAGCAGTACTTC.